A single sample gave rise to the 32 T cell receptor beta chains below, sequenced in a study of CD8+ T cells in alopecia areata (dated by TCRdb to 2017 to 2018). Library preparation employed the immunoSEQ multiplex PCR assay. For TCR sequencing, RNA was extracted from every sample and reverse transcribed into cDNA to serve as template. TCRdb holds this immuneACCESS table with in-frame rearrangements only. Some clones are missing; in checked studies, unresolved V genes explain under half, and the rest has no known cause. The sample table contains approximately 150,000 clones; only one count was recorded for around 71% of them. The ten biggest clones cover over 10% of the sample. The time point tag for this specimen amounts to: baseline before oral tofacitinib. The material sequenced was CD8+ T cells sorted from blood, taken at week 0. These receptors were collected from a human donor with alopecia areata.

This chain uses TRBV4-2 with TRBJ2-2; TRBD2 is a possible D gene (5 bases). This CDR3 has 17 residues. V was cut by 6 bases and J by 0 bases, with 17 bases left in between. Germline V gene data show CDR1 as LGHNA and CDR2 as YNFKEQ. CDR3 residues: CASSDIGVRPNTGELFF. DNA of the CDR3: TGTGCCAGCAGTGATATCGGGGTCAGACCGAACACCGGGGAGCTGTTTTTT.

The V and J genes are TRBV5-8 and TRBJ2-3; 8 bases map to TRBD2. The CDR3 totals 15 residues. Germline assignment: CDR1 SGHTS and CDR2 YDEGEE. The V and J ends lost 3 bases and 2 bases, in that order; junction bases with no gene match: 5. For the CDR3, the DNA is TGTGCCAGCAGCTCCGCGGGGGGCTTCACAGATACGCAGTATTTT. Residues: CASSSAGGFTDTQYF. Full variable domain (missing parts from reference TRBV5-8 and TRBJ2-3): EAGVTQSPTHLIKTRGQQATLRCSPISGHTSVYWYQQALGLGLQFLLWYDEGEERNRGNFPPRFSGRQFPNYSSELNVNALELEDSALYLCASSSAGGFTDTQYFGPGTRLTVL.

The CDR3 sequence: CASSTGTAKNIQYF. DNA of the CDR3: TGTGCCAGCAGCACCGGGACAGCCAAAAACATTCAGTACTTC. The gene calls are TRBV5-6 and TRBJ2-4; either TRBD1 or TRBD2 may supply D (5 bases each). The CDR3 runs 14 residues. Trimming left V 4 bases short and J 0 bases short, with 8 bases between. The germline V gene encodes CDR1 SGHDT and CDR2 YYEEEE. The full variable domain, completed using reference TRBV5-6 and TRBJ2-4, is DAGVTQSPTHLIKTRGQQVTLRCSPKSGHDTVSWYQQALGQGPQFIFQYYEEEERQRGNFPDRFSGHQFPNYSSELNVNALLLGDSALYLCASSTGTAKNIQYFGAGTRLSVL.

The rearrangement joins TRBV27 to TRBJ1-2; weak D call: TRBD1 (5 bases). This CDR3 region has 13 residues. Germline V gene data show CDR1 as MNHEY and CDR2 as SMNVEV (reference sequence). V lost 3 bases and J 6 bases, leaving 11 bases between the germline ends. The CDR3 protein is CASSFRTMDGYTF. The CDR3 nucleotides read TGTGCCAGCAGTTTCAGGACAATGGATGGCTACACCTTC.

This chain joins TRBV10-3 and TRBJ2-7; 9 nucleotides align to TRBD1. Germline CDR1 and CDR2: ENHRY and SYGVKD. This CDR3 has 14 residues. Trimming at V came to 6 bases and at J to 5 bases, leaving 8 bases not matched to a gene. The CDR3: CAIRRRDRADEQYF. The CDR3 DNA reads as TGTGCCATCAGAAGACGGGACAGGGCCGACGAGCAGTACTTC.

This clone was detected a few times. The rearrangement joins TRBV6-1 to TRBJ2-7; 10 bases are a match to TRBD1. The germline V gene has CDR1 MNHNS and CDR2 SASEGT. V was clipped by 7 bases and J by 7 bases; unmatched bases: 13. CDR3 length equals 15 residues. CDR3 bases: TGTGCCAGCACCCCCGGGACAGGGGTTCCATGGGAGCAGTACTTC. Its translation: CASTPGTGVPWEQYF.

J is TRBJ1-4 and V is TRBV30, with D unresolved. The V gene's germline CDR1 is GTSNPN and CDR2 SVGIG (reference sequence). CDR3 size: 10 residues. V shed 1 base and J shed 7 bases, with 1 base lying between them. Written as DNA, the CDR3 is TGTGCCTGGAGTGGTGAAAAACTGTTTTTT. Its translation is CAWSGEKLFF.

The chain uses TRBV7-3 and TRBJ1-2, with D maybe TRBD1 (5 bases). Germline V gene lookup returns CDR1 SGHTA and CDR2 FQGTGA. V was cut by 1 base and J by 4 bases, with 10 bases left in between. The CDR3 runs 14 residues. The CDR3: CASSLNSQGYGYTF. CDR3 bases: TGTGCCAGCAGCTTAAATAGCCAGGGCTATGGCTACACCTTC.

The chain links TRBV15 to TRBJ2-1, with D maybe TRBD1 (6 bases). Deletions cut 1 base from V and 6 bases from J, with 19 bases between. CDR3 length equals 17 residues. Germline V gene data show CDR1 as LNHNV and CDR2 as YYDKDF (reference sequence). CDR3 nucleotide sequence: TGTGCCACCAGCAGAGGTAACAGGGACCGCCTCCTCAATGAGCAGTTCTTC. Protein: CATSRGNRDRLLNEQFF.

The J gene is TRBJ1-4, the V gene TRBV9; D is undetermined. The CDR3 has 16 amino acids. V was clipped by 0 bases and J by 8 bases, with 17 bases between them. The germline CDR1 and CDR2 sequences are SGDLS and YYNGEE. In nucleotides, the CDR3 is TGTGCCAGCAGCGTAGATGGTTGGACGAAGGCGGAAAAACTGTTTTTT. Translation gives CASSVDGWTKAEKLFF.

V gene TRBV7-6 combines with J gene TRBJ2-7; 7 bases are shared with TRBD1. The CDR3 runs 15 residues. J was trimmed by 3 bases and V by 5 bases; bases with no gene match: 10. The germline CDR1 and CDR2 sequences are SGHVS and FNYEAQ. In DNA form, the CDR3 reads TGTGCCAGCAGCGGCCGCCGGGACAGTCGCTACGAGCAGTACTTC. Its protein product is CASSGRRDSRYEQYF.

The rearrangement uses TRBV30 and TRBJ2-3; perhaps D is TRBD1 or TRBD2 (6 bases each). V was pared by 0 bases and J by 3 bases, with 16 bases between. The germline V gene encodes CDR1 GTSNPN and CDR2 SVGIG (reference sequence). CDR3 length: 16 amino acids. The chain's CDR3 is CAWSVGVGGHTDTQYF. The CDR3 DNA sequence: TGTGCCTGGAGTGTAGGGGTTGGGGGGCATACAGATACGCAGTATTTT.

In its sample, this clone was seen a few times. The rearrangement joins TRBV7-9 to TRBJ2-1, with D hard to call. CDR3 length: 14 amino acids. Germline V gives CDR1 SEHNR, CDR2 FQNEAQ (reference sequence). V was clipped by 5 bases and J by 5 bases, with 13 bases between them. The CDR3 DNA is TGTGCCAGCAGCCACTTACCGACCGACAATGAGCAGTTCTTC. Translating it yields CASSHLPTDNEQFF.

This clone was seen a handful of times. The chain combines TRBV29-1 with TRBJ1-2, with a tentative D call TRBD1 (5 bases). CDR3 length: 12 amino acids. Germline lookup yields CDR1 SQVTM and CDR2 ANQGSEA. The CDR3 is CSATGGQYGYTF. As DNA, the CDR3 is TGCAGTGCTACAGGCGGGCAATATGGCTACACCTTC.

This clone was picked up a small number of times. For the CDR3, the DNA is TGTGCCAGCAGTCGATCGGGACGATTCTACGAGCAGTACTTC. Translation: CASSRSGRFYEQYF. The rearrangement links TRBV6-5 to TRBJ2-7; D possibly matches TRBD1 or TRBD2 (5 bases each). In germline, CDR1 is MNHEY, CDR2 SVGAGI. Trimming took off 5 bases at V and 3 bases at J, with 14 bases between the two ends. This CDR3 is built from 14 residues.

This rearrangement joins TRBV23-1 to TRBJ2-7; maybe TRBD1 (6 bases). TRBV23-1 is an ORF; its function is uncertain. V was trimmed by 0 bases and J by 2 bases, leaving 17 bases between them. CDR3 length equals 17 residues. The CDR3 reads CASSQSRTAEFTYEQYF. Here the CDR3 DNA reads TGCGCCAGCAGTCAATCCAGGACAGCCGAATTCACCTACGAGCAGTACTTC.

A few counts support this clone. The chain is built from TRBV13 and TRBJ1-1, with 7 bases matching TRBD1. The CDR3 loop spans 15 amino acids. The V gene's germline CDR1 is PRHDT and CDR2 FYEKMQ (reference sequence). V lost 3 bases, J lost 5 bases, and 9 bases stayed unmatched. CDR3 in DNA: TGTGCCAGCAGCTTGGCGGGACTACAGGGGACTGAAGCTTTCTTT. Translation: CASSLAGLQGTEAFF.

The rearrangement joins TRBV29-1 to TRBJ1-1; 7 positions match TRBD1. Trimming at V came to 7 bases and at J to 5 bases, leaving 10 bases not matched to a gene. CDR1 SQVTM and CDR2 ANQGSEA come from the germline V gene. The CDR3 contains 13 residues. CDR3 protein: CSAETGRRTEAFF. Written as DNA, the CDR3 is TGCAGCGCCGAGACAGGGAGACGGACTGAAGCTTTCTTT.

The CDR3 sequence: CASSVDASGGAQASEQFF. For the CDR3, the DNA is TGTGCCAGCAGCGTAGATGCTAGCGGGGGGGCCCAGGCAAGTGAGCAGTTCTTC. The rearrangement links TRBV9 to TRBJ2-1, with 12 bases identical to TRBD2. This CDR3 is 18 amino acids long. The junction had 13 bases not matched to a gene; V was cut back by 0 bases and J by 9 bases. Germline lookup yields CDR1 SGDLS and CDR2 YYNGEE.

This chain links TRBV29-1 with TRBJ1-1, with D possibly TRBD1 on 6 matching bases. This CDR3 has 11 residues. CDR1 SQVTM and CDR2 ANQGSEA come from the germline V gene. The V end lost 6 bases, the J end lost 11 bases, and 16 bases lay between the germline ends. The CDR3 DNA reads as TGCAGCGTCCCCTTGGGGGGGCTGGCTTTCTTT. This sequence encodes CSVPLGGLAFF.

The chain couples TRBV2 to TRBJ2-4; the D call may be TRBD1 or TRBD2 (5 bases each). Germline V gene data show CDR1 as SNHLY and CDR2 as FYNNEI. CDR3 length equals 14 residues. V lost 6 bases, J lost 5 bases, and 14 bases lay in between. The CDR3 DNA reads TGTGCCAGCAGGACGTGGGGGAATCAAAACATTCAGTACTTC. It translates to CASRTWGNQNIQYF.

The CDR3 DNA reads as TGTGCCAGCAGCCAAGGGATGGGGAGAGAGACCCAGTACTTC. It translates to CASSQGMGRETQYF. The chain uses TRBV14 and TRBJ2-5; maybe TRBD2 (5 bases). From germline, CDR1 is SGHDN and CDR2 FVKESK. The V and J ends lost 1 base and 4 bases respectively, with 10 bases between them. The CDR3 spans 14 residues.

The V gene is TRBV5-6, the J gene TRBJ1-2; a weak D match, TRBD1 (5 bases). Trimming shortened V by 4 bases and J by 4 bases, and 14 bases separated the two germline ends. Germline values: CDR1 SGHDT, CDR2 YYEEEE. The CDR3 runs 14 residues. This chain's CDR3 is CASSPGAPGYGYTF. DNA for the CDR3: TGTGCCAGCAGCCCCGGGGCCCCGGGCTATGGCTACACCTTC.

This clone was found a few times. The J gene is TRBJ1-5, the V gene TRBV6-6; unclear D gene. Trimming removed 6 bases from V and 0 bases from J, with 6 bases in between. Germline lookup yields CDR1 MNHNY and CDR2 SVGAGI (reference sequence). This CDR3 spans 13 amino acids. This chain's CDR3 is CASRRNSNQPQHF. The CDR3 DNA reads TGTGCCAGCAGGAGAAATAGCAATCAGCCCCAGCATTTT.

This clone was picked up a small number of times. This chain uses TRBV29-1 with TRBJ1-2; D unclear. Trimming took 3 bases from V and 4 from J, leaving 12 bases between them. Germline V gene lookup returns CDR1 SQVTM and CDR2 ANQGSEA. The CDR3 sequence is 13 residues long. The CDR3 DNA follows: TGCAGCGTTGAGGGATCAGACCCCTATGGCTACACCTTC. It is translated as CSVEGSDPYGYTF.

This sequence joins TRBV13 and TRBJ2-4, with 8 bases fitting TRBD1. This CDR3 is built from 14 residues. Trimming removed 0 bases from V and 6 bases from J; junction bases left unmatched: 1. CDR1 and CDR2 from the germline V gene are PRHDT and FYEKMQ (reference sequence). The CDR3 sequence: CASSLGRGLNIQYF. CDR3 DNA sequence: TGTGCCAGCAGCTTAGGCAGGGGGCTAAACATTCAGTACTTC.

V usage is TRBV28 and J usage is TRBJ2-7; D not resolved. The CDR3 has 12 amino acids. Germline V lookup: CDR1 MDHEN, CDR2 SYDVKM. Trimming removed 3 bases from V and 3 bases from J, with 6 bases in between. The chain's CDR3 is CASSLYSYEQYF. In DNA, the CDR3 is TGTGCCAGCAGTTTGTACAGCTACGAGCAGTACTTC.

This chain uses TRBV7-9 with TRBJ1-2, with unresolved D. The length of the CDR3 is 12 residues. Germline V gene lookup returns CDR1 SEHNR and CDR2 FQNEAQ (reference sequence). V lost 3 bases and J lost 10, with 12 bases in between. CDR3 region: CASSFAGLDYTF. The CDR3 DNA is TGTGCCAGCAGCTTTGCCGGACTGGACTACACCTTC.

This clone has just a few counts. This chain uses TRBV7-8 with TRBJ2-5; TRBD2 is a possible D gene (5 bases). Trimming pared 5 bases from V and 1 base from J, leaving 8 bases between. Germline V gives CDR1 SGHVS, CDR2 FQNEAQ. The CDR3 spans 13 residues. In nucleotides, the CDR3 is TGTGCCAGCAGCCCTAGCACCCAAGAGACCCAGTACTTC. It codes for CASSPSTQETQYF.

The V gene is TRBV7-9, the J gene TRBJ2-5; TRBD1 matches at 7 bases. The V gene end was trimmed by 4 bases and the J gene end by 3 bases; junction bases not matched to a gene: 11. The CDR3 contains 16 residues. Germline loops: CDR1 SEHNR, CDR2 FQNEAQ (reference sequence). The CDR3 DNA is TGTGCCAGCAGCTCCCTCCGGGACAGAGATGAAGAGACCCAGTACTTC. Translation: CASSSLRDRDEETQYF.

The V gene is TRBV9, the J gene TRBJ1-6; D gene uncertain. The CDR3 totals 14 residues. Germline V gene lookup returns CDR1 SGDLS and CDR2 YYNGEE. V gave up 10 bases and J gave up 0 bases, with 11 bases separating them. The CDR3 nucleotides read TGTGCCTCATCACAGAGCTCCTATAATTCACCCCTCCACTTT. Protein product: CASSQSSYNSPLHF.

This chain uses TRBV5-1 with TRBJ2-3, with D unclear. CDR3 length: 18 amino acids. CDR1 and CDR2 (germline): SGHRS, YFSETQ. V was clipped by 4 bases and J by 0 bases, with 21 bases between them. CDR3 sequence (DNA): TGCGCCAGCAGCCGAAAAGTGGGCTCGCCCCGAAGCACAGATACGCAGTATTTT. Translating it yields CASSRKVGSPRSTDTQYF.